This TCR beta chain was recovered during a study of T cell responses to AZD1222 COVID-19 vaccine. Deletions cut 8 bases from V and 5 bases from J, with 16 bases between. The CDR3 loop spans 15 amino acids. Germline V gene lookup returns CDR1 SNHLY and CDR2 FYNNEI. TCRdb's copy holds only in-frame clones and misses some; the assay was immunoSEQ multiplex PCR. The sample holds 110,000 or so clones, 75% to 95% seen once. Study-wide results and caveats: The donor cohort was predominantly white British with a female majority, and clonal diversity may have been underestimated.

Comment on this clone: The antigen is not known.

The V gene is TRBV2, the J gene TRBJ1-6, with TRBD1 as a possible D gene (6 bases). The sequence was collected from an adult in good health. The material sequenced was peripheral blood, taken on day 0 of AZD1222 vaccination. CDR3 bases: TGTGCCAGCTCGGTGACAGGCAAAAATAATTCACCCCTCCACTTT. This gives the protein CASSVTGKNNSPLHF.